This TCR beta chain is drawn from a study of OX40 agonist ivuxolimab in advanced cancers. This clone appeared a few times. Clones were read by immunoSEQ multiplex PCR, and TCRdb kept only the in-frame ones, dropping some. This sample yields 22,000 or so clones, of which around 78% are seen a single time; roughly 15% belongs to the top ten. This CDR3 has 12 amino acids. The V gene's germline CDR1 is SGHAT and CDR2 FQNNGV. V was clipped by 1 base and J by 10 bases, with 8 bases between them. Sequences were derived from CD4+ or CD8+ T cells sorted from blood, sampled in a trial of the OX40 agonist ivuxolimab. The source of this sequence is an adult with an advanced solid tumor such as melanoma, head and neck, liver or kidney cancer. J is TRBJ2-1 and V is TRBV11-2; D gene uncertain. Here the CDR3 DNA reads TGTGCCAGCAGCTTAGTTGGGTACGAGCAGTTCTTC. It encodes CASSLVGYEQFF.